This TCR beta chain came from a study of cytomegalovirus exposure and HLA in healthy donors. The sample holds one count of this clone. The antigen is undetermined. Study-wide findings and caveats: The study labeled more than 150 TCR beta chains cytomegalovirus-associated. In vitro data verified a few CMV-associated chains as specific for CMV antigens.

V was clipped by 8 bases and J by 5 bases; unmatched bases: 6. This CDR3 has 14 amino acids. Germline-derived CDR1 and CDR2 are ENHRY and SYGVKD. Assay used: immunoSEQ multiplex PCR; TCRdb lists only in-frame clones, some missing. The sample lists 220,000 or so clones; over 80% were seen once. The specimen was PBMCs. The chain links TRBV10-3 to TRBJ2-1; 10 bases align to TRBD2. This receptor was taken from a woman aged 25 to 45 in good health and CMV-seropositive. The CDR3 nucleotides read TGTGCCATCCAAAGCGGGAGGGACGACAATGAGCAGTTCTTC. Its protein product is CAIQSGRDDNEQFF.